This T cell receptor (beta chain) was sequenced during a study of blood T cell repertoires in COVID-19. Overall study context: The United States, Italy and Spain were the sources of the acute and convalescent COVID-19 samples. Sources were T cells, B-cell-depleted T cells, or PBMCs; the material itself was cDNA or gDNA.

Authors' processing steps: Amplification from reference gene primers served as the basis for estimated nucleated cell counts. Here immunoSEQ multiplex PCR was the method, and the copy in TCRdb shows in-frame clones only, minus some. V and J calls and clone size are copied from that table; D and trimming were computed from the DNA. The sample includes fewer than 55,000 clones, 75% to 85% of them seen just once. Per the germline V gene, CDR1 is SGHAT and CDR2 is FQNNGV. Trimming removed 5 bases at V and 0 bases at J, with 9 bases between. This CDR3 is 14 amino acids long. This chain uses TRBV11-2 with TRBJ2-3; D is undetermined. This clonotype was obtained from a woman in her sixties with acute or convalescent COVID-19. Sequences were obtained from peripheral blood. CDR3 sequence reads: CASSPRYSTDTQYF. The CDR3 DNA reads as TGTGCCAGCAGCCCTAGGTACAGCACAGATACGCAGTATTTT.